Following are 22 T cell receptor beta chains from one sample sequenced in a study of cytomegalovirus exposure and HLA in healthy donors (dated by TCRdb to the late 2010s). Library generation was performed with the immunoSEQ multiplex PCR assay. A mixture of 60 forward primers for TCR Vbeta segments and 13 reverse primers for TCR Jbeta segments was used in the multiplex PCR. TCRdb provides this immuneACCESS table in a form limited to in-frame rearrangements. Some clones are lacking; in checked studies, under half of them reflect an unresolved V gene, and why the rest are absent is not known. This sample is represented by some 67,000 clones; 85% to 90% of them were singletons. The ten largest account for 9% to 14% of the sample. The specimen was PBMCs. Receptors were obtained from a woman aged 25-40 years in good health and CMV-seropositive.

The chain combines TRBV29-1 with TRBJ1-1; a possible D gene is TRBD1 (6 bases). There are 15 residues in the CDR3. Looked up from germline, CDR1 is SQVTM and CDR2 is ANQGSEA. Trimming shortened V by 4 bases and J by 6 bases, and 21 bases separated the two germline ends. CDR3 amino acids: CSVVLTGPNSAEAFF. The CDR3 nucleotides read TGCAGCGTTGTTTTGACAGGACCCAACTCCGCTGAAGCTTTCTTT.

The gene calls are TRBV5-1 and TRBJ2-3; a weak D match, TRBD2 (5 bases). The CDR3 covers 15 residues. CDR1 is SGHRS, CDR2 YFSETQ, per germline. Trimming removed 4 bases at V and 0 bases at J, with 12 bases between. Here the CDR3 reads CASSPADPSTDTQYF. CDR3 DNA sequence: TGCGCCAGCAGCCCAGCGGACCCCAGCACAGATACGCAGTATTTT. Full variable domain (rest looked up from reference TRBV5-1 and TRBJ2-3): KAGVTQTPRYLIKTRGQQVTLSCSPISGHRSVSWYQQTPGQGLQFLFEYFSETQRNKGNFPGRFSGRQFSNSRSEMNVSTLELGDSALYLCASSPADPSTDTQYFGPGTRLTVL.

The V and J genes are TRBV5-1 and TRBJ2-1; perhaps TRBD2 as D (6 bases). With 5 bases removed from V and 9 bases from J, the gap between germline ends came to 12 bases. The CDR3 loop spans 12 amino acids. Germline V gene lookup returns CDR1 SGHRS and CDR2 YFSETQ. The CDR3 DNA is TGCGCCAGCAGAGGAGGGCCCGCTGAGCAGTTCTTC. It translates to CASRGGPAEQFF.

V usage is TRBV5-1 and J usage is TRBJ2-1, with D possibly TRBD1 on 5 matching bases. Germline V gene lookup returns CDR1 SGHRS and CDR2 YFSETQ. V lost 1 base, J lost 0 bases, and 8 bases lay in between. The CDR3 extends over 15 amino acids. The CDR3 loop is CASSLTGGSYNEQFF. The DNA of the CDR3 is TGCGCCAGCAGCTTGACAGGCGGCTCCTACAATGAGCAGTTCTTC.

The rearrangement links TRBV4-1 to TRBJ2-3, with D unclear. V was trimmed by 1 base and J by 3 bases, leaving 8 bases between them. The CDR3 is 14 amino acids. The germline V gene has CDR1 MGHRA and CDR2 YSYEKL. Written as DNA, the CDR3 is TGCGCCAGCAGCCAAGGCGTAGAGACAGATACGCAGTATTTT. Its translation: CASSQGVETDTQYF.

The chain links TRBV10-3 to TRBJ2-3, with 8 bases that match TRBD2. The CDR3 totals 18 residues. Germline lookup yields CDR1 ENHRY and CDR2 SYGVKD. The junction had 11 bases not matched to a gene; V was cut back by 0 bases and J by 3 bases. The CDR3 region has the DNA TGTGCCATCAGTGAGTCGTTTGGACGGGAGGGCCGTACAGATACGCAGTATTTT. It encodes CAISESFGREGRTDTQYF.

This clone has a single count. The rearrangement links TRBV7-2 to TRBJ2-7, with a tentative D call TRBD2 (5 bases). Germline V gene lookup returns CDR1 SGHTA and CDR2 FQGNSA. This CDR3 contains 15 residues. The germline V and J ends were trimmed by 6 bases and 3 bases, with 18 bases remaining between them. The CDR3 protein is CASRLRIARDYEQYF. For the CDR3, the DNA is TGTGCCAGCAGGCTTAGGATAGCGAGAGACTACGAGCAGTACTTC.

This rearrangement joins TRBV5-1 to TRBJ2-7; D perhaps matches TRBD1 (6 bases). This CDR3 has 13 amino acids. The V gene's germline CDR1 is SGHRS and CDR2 YFSETQ. The V end lost 3 bases, the J end lost 7 bases, and 14 bases lay between the germline ends. The CDR3 sequence is CASSYPSGTEQYF. The CDR3 DNA sequence: TGCGCCAGCAGCTACCCCTCCGGGACAGAGCAGTACTTC. Filled out from reference TRBV5-1 and TRBJ2-7, the complete variable domain reads KAGVTQTPRYLIKTRGQQVTLSCSPISGHRSVSWYQQTPGQGLQFLFEYFSETQRNKGNFPGRFSGRQFSNSRSEMNVSTLELGDSALYLCASSYPSGTEQYFGPGTRLTVT.

CDR3 protein: CASSKSGTTNEKLFF. DNA of the CDR3: TGTGCCAGCAGCAAGTCAGGGACAACTAATGAAAAACTGTTTTTT. The V call is TRBV2, the J call TRBJ1-4; the D gene is possibly TRBD1 (5 bases). The CDR3 runs 15 residues. Trimming removed 6 bases from V and 0 bases from J, with 11 bases in between. In germline, CDR1 is SNHLY, CDR2 FYNNEI.

The V and J genes are TRBV2 and TRBJ2-6, with D perhaps TRBD2 (6 bases). The CDR3 contains 16 residues. Trimming removed 4 bases from V and 4 bases from J, with 14 bases in between. In germline, CDR1 is SNHLY, CDR2 FYNNEI. DNA for the CDR3: TGTGCCAGCAGTGCCCGACGGGAGATGGGGGCCAACGTCCTGACTTTC. This gives the protein CASSARREMGANVLTF.

The genes are TRBV7-2 and TRBJ2-1, with 7 bases matching TRBD1. Germline CDR1 SGHTA, CDR2 FQGNSA. The CDR3 covers 15 residues. V dropped 1 base and J dropped 4; count of bases not matched to a gene: 4. CDR3 bases: TGTGCCAGCAGCTTAGACAGGGGCGGTTACAATGAGCAGTTCTTC. Its translation: CASSLDRGGYNEQFF. The variable domain in full, with the rest retrieved from reference TRBV7-2 and TRBJ2-1, is GAGVSQSPSNKVTEKGKDVELRCDPISGHTALYWYRQSLGQGLEFLIYFQGNSAPDKSGLPSDRFSAERTGGSVSTLTIQRTQQEDSAVYLCASSLDRGGYNEQFFGPGTRLTVL.

The CDR3 region is CASSLQGLPSGNTIYF. The CDR3 nucleotides are TGTGCCAGCAGCTTACAGGGGTTACCCTCTGGAAACACCATATATTTT. This rearrangement joins TRBV11-2 to TRBJ1-3, with TRBD1 as a possible D gene (6 bases). Germline lookup yields CDR1 SGHAT and CDR2 FQNNGV. This CDR3 region has 16 residues. Trimming left V 2 bases short and J 0 bases short, with 11 bases between. The whole variable domain, filled in from reference TRBV11-2 and TRBJ1-3, reads EAGVAQSPRYKIIEKRQSVAFWCNPISGHATLYWYQQILGQGPKLLIQFQNNGVVDDSQLPKDRFSAERLKGVDSTLKIQPAKLEDSAVYLCASSLQGLPSGNTIYFGEGSWLTVV.

The rearrangement links TRBV2 to TRBJ1-5, with a weak D call TRBD1 (5 bases). Between the trimmed V and J ends, which lost 6 bases and 11 bases, there was a span of 17 bases. CDR1 and CDR2 (germline): SNHLY, FYNNEI. This CDR3 has 13 residues. Here the CDR3 DNA reads TGTGCCAGCAGCCTCGGGGGGAGCGGGGCCCAGCATTTT. The encoded protein is CASSLGGSGAQHF.

This clone has a single count. This sequence joins TRBV7-2 and TRBJ2-4; the match to TRBD2 covers 7 bases. J gave up 0 bases and V 2 bases, and 1 base lay outside the gene matches. Per the germline V gene, CDR1 is SGHTA and CDR2 is FQGNSA. CDR3 length: 15 residues. The CDR3 DNA sequence: TGTGCCAGCAGCTTACAGCGGGGAGCCAAAAACATTCAGTACTTC. Translating it yields CASSLQRGAKNIQYF.

The V and J genes are TRBV20-1 and TRBJ2-7; D gene uncertain. V was pared by 3 bases and J by 7 bases, with 10 bases between. CDR1 is DFQATT, CDR2 SNEGSKA, per germline (reference sequence). The CDR3 sequence is 11 residues long. CDR3 DNA: TGCAGTGCTAGTCGGTTGCGGGAGCAGTACTTC. Protein sequence: CSASRLREQYF.

The rearrangement links TRBV9 to TRBJ2-1, with 12 bases aligning to TRBD2. The V gene end was trimmed by 4 bases and the J gene end by 4 bases; junction bases not matched to a gene: 6. The germline CDR1 and CDR2 sequences are SGDLS and YYNGEE. There are 16 residues in the CDR3. The CDR3 DNA follows: TGTGCCAGCAGCATCCAGACTAGCGGGAGTTACAATGAGCAGTTCTTC. It translates to CASSIQTSGSYNEQFF.

The rearrangement joins TRBV7-2 to TRBJ2-1; 9 bases match TRBD2. The V gene end was trimmed by 5 bases and the J gene end by 3 bases; junction bases not matched to a gene: 5. The CDR3 consists of 15 residues. Germline V CDR1 and CDR2: SGHTA, FQGNSA. This CDR3 is CASSTGLARYNEQFF. In DNA form, the CDR3 reads TGTGCCAGCAGCACGGGACTAGCTCGCTACAATGAGCAGTTCTTC.

The V and J genes are TRBV7-9 and TRBJ1-1; perhaps TRBD1 as D (6 bases). Trimming stripped 4 bases from V and 5 bases from J, with 11 bases between. Looked up from germline, CDR1 is SEHNR and CDR2 is FQNEAQ (reference sequence). The CDR3 has 13 residues. CDR3 coding DNA: TGTGCCAGCAGCTCGCCAGGGGAAACTGAAGCTTTCTTT. Translation: CASSSPGETEAFF.

The chain links TRBV5-4 to TRBJ2-1; no firm D call. CDR1 is SGHNT and CDR2 is YYREEE in the germline V gene (reference sequence). The V gene lost 1 base and the J gene lost 5 bases, with 10 bases spanning the gap. This CDR3 spans 14 amino acids. The DNA for the CDR3 is TGTGCCAGCAGCTTGAAAAAAGGAGACAATGAGCAGTTCTTC. It codes for CASSLKKGDNEQFF.

The chain is built from TRBV7-2 and TRBJ2-7, with 10 bases that match TRBD2. The V gene end was trimmed by 6 bases and the J gene end by 3 bases; junction bases not matched to a gene: 5. Germline V CDR1 and CDR2: SGHTA, FQGNSA. The CDR3 runs 14 residues. In DNA form, the CDR3 reads TGTGCCAGCAGTTTACTAGCGGGACTCTACGAGCAGTACTTC. Its protein product is CASSLLAGLYEQYF.

DNA for the CDR3: TGTGCCAGCAGGGAAACAGGGGGCAGAGCGAATGGCTACACCTTC. This gives the protein CASRETGGRANGYTF. The chain joins TRBV2 to TRBJ1-2; TRBD1 matches at 9 bases. V was pared by 6 bases and J by 6 bases, with 11 bases of the junction left unmatched. Germline V gene data show CDR1 as SNHLY and CDR2 as FYNNEI. CDR3 length: 15 residues.

As regards this clone: Other DNA sequences in this specimen translate into the identical CDR3. The rearrangement uses TRBV9 and TRBJ2-3; 7 nucleotides agree with TRBD2. Trimming removed 4 bases from V and 2 bases from J; junction bases left unmatched: 10. The V gene's germline CDR1 is SGDLS and CDR2 YYNGEE. This CDR3 is built from 16 residues. DNA of the CDR3: TGTGCCAGCAGCCCTACCCCTAGCGGTAACACAGATACGCAGTATTTT. The encoded protein is CASSPTPSGNTDTQYF.